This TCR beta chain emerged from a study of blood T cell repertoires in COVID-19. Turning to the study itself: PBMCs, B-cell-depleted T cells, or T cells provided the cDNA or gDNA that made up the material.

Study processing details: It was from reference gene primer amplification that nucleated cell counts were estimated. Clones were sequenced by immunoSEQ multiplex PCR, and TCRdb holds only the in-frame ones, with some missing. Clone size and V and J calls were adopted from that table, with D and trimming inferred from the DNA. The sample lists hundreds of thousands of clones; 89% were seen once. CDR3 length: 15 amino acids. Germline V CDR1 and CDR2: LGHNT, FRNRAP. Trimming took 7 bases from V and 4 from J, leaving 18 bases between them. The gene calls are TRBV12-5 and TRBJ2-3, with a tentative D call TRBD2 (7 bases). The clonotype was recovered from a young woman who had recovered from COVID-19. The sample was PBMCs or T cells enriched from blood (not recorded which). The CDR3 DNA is TGTGCTAGTGCGTTGGGGGGGCAAAGTGCAGATACGCAGTATTTT. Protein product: CASALGGQSADTQYF.